The 11 T cell receptor beta chains reported below all come from one sample, sequenced in a study of cytomegalovirus exposure and HLA in healthy donors. Primers: 60 Vbeta forward and 13 Jbeta reverse. TCRdb keeps only in-frame clones here, not all; method: immunoSEQ multiplex PCR. The table has 100,000 to 150,000 clones, 78% seen once; the top ten hold 6.3%. Sequenced: PBMCs. The receptors were sampled from a woman aged 40 to 50 in good health and CMV-seronegative.

The V call is TRBV9, the J call TRBJ2-5; D gene ambiguous. With 3 bases removed from V and 5 bases from J, the gap between germline ends came to 11 bases. Germline V gene sequence: CDR1 SGDLS, CDR2 YYNGEE. The CDR3 length is 13 residues. For the CDR3, the DNA is TGTGCCAGCAGCGCCCGACAACAGGAGACCCAGTACTTC. Its protein product is CASSARQQETQYF.

V is TRBV19 and J is TRBJ2-3; the D gene is possibly TRBD2 (6 bases). The V gene's germline CDR1 is LNHDA and CDR2 SQIVND (reference sequence). The CDR3 loop spans 15 amino acids. Trimming took 6 bases from V and 1 from J, leaving 14 bases between them. The CDR3 DNA reads TGTGCCAGTAGCCCCCTGCGGGGCCGCACAGATACGCAGTATTTT. It codes for CASSPLRGRTDTQYF.

The V call is TRBV28, the J call TRBJ1-6; perhaps TRBD1 as D (6 bases). Trimming took off 6 bases at V and 5 bases at J, with 14 bases between the two ends. CDR3 size: 15 residues. Germline lookup yields CDR1 MDHEN and CDR2 SYDVKM. The CDR3 loop reads CASSRGGGHNSPLHF. The CDR3 DNA reads as TGTGCCAGCAGCCGAGGGGGGGGGCATAATTCACCCCTCCACTTT. The variable domain in full, completed from reference TRBV28 and TRBJ1-6, reads DVKVTQSSRYLVKRTGEKVFLECVQDMDHENMFWYRQDPGLGLRLIYFSYDVKMKEKGDIPEGYSVSREKKERFSLILESASTNQTSMYLCASSRGGGHNSPLHFGNGTRLTVT.

This clone was counted a few times. At one of its ends the junction is not consistent with the germline gene, which may arise from a read error. This chain links TRBV7-7 with TRBJ2-2; 9 bases map to TRBD2. CDR1 and CDR2 from the germline V gene are SSHAT and FNYEAQ (reference sequence). This CDR3 has 20 residues. CDR3 loop: CASSILFSSGTTRGTGELFF. In nucleotides, the CDR3 is TGTGCTAGCAGCATCCTCTTTTCTAGCGGGACTACGAGGGGGACCGGGGAGCTGTTTTTT.

This sequence joins TRBV5-6 and TRBJ2-6; TRBD1 aligns across 8 bases. The CDR3 totals 17 residues. V gave up 4 bases and J gave up 4 bases; unmatched junction bases: 10. The germline V gene has CDR1 SGHDT and CDR2 YYEEEE. CDR3 region: CASSVITRGLGANVLTF. In DNA, the CDR3 is TGTGCCAGCAGCGTTATAACCAGGGGGCTAGGGGCCAACGTCCTGACTTTC.

V and J are TRBV4-1 and TRBJ2-6, with D possibly TRBD1 on 6 matching bases. V was cut by 4 bases and J by 0 bases, with 16 bases left in between. This CDR3 has 18 amino acids. Germline V gene lookup returns CDR1 MGHRA and CDR2 YSYEKL. CDR3 DNA: TGCGCCAGCAGCCCGTGGGGGACACTTAGCTCTGGGGCCAACGTCCTGACTTTC. Its protein is CASSPWGTLSSGANVLTF.

The chain joins TRBV28 to TRBJ1-2, with TRBD1 as a possible D gene (5 bases). The germline V gene has CDR1 MDHEN and CDR2 SYDVKM. Trimming cost V 7 bases and J 4 bases, with 13 bases left between them. CDR3 length: 13 residues. This CDR3 reads CASKLGGIYGYTF. The CDR3 nucleotides are TGTGCCAGCAAGCTCGGGGGGATCTATGGCTACACCTTC.

This chain joins TRBV5-1 and TRBJ1-1; D gene uncertain. This CDR3 is 13 amino acids long. From germline, CDR1 is SGHRS and CDR2 YFSETQ. Trimming left V 0 bases short and J 1 base short, with 4 bases between. In DNA form, the CDR3 reads TGCGCCAGCAGCTTGGATCAGAACACTGAAGCTTTCTTT. Its protein is CASSLDQNTEAFF.

This clone showed up just a few times. This chain uses TRBV28 with TRBJ1-1; D is perhaps TRBD1 (5 bases). CDR3 length equals 13 residues. The V gene lost 6 bases and the J gene lost 5 bases, with 13 bases spanning the gap. Germline-derived CDR1 and CDR2 are MDHEN and SYDVKM. The CDR3 loop reads CASSAAGRTEAFF. The DNA of the CDR3 is TGTGCCAGCAGCGCGGCGGGGCGGACTGAAGCTTTCTTT.

The rearrangement uses TRBV5-8 and TRBJ2-2; tentatively, D is TRBD1 (5 bases). CDR1 and CDR2 (germline): SGHTS, YDEGEE. This CDR3 is 15 amino acids long. V lost 4 bases and J 1 base, leaving 11 bases between the germline ends. The CDR3 DNA sequence: TGTGCCAGCAGCAGGCTCGGACAGAACACCGGGGAGCTGTTTTTT. Its protein product is CASSRLGQNTGELFF.

Regarding this clone: One junction end disagrees with the germline gene, perhaps due to a read error. The rearrangement joins TRBV18 to TRBJ2-6; D perhaps matches TRBD1 (5 bases). The CDR3 sequence is 16 residues long. Germline-derived CDR1 and CDR2 are KGHSH and LQKENI. The CDR3 here is CASSPGKGSGANGLTF. CDR3 nucleotide sequence: TGTGCCAGCTCACCGGGAAAGGGCTCTGGGGCCAACGGCCTGACTTTC.